This T cell receptor beta chain came from a study of Graves' ophthalmopathy and Graves' hyperthyroidism. Comments on this clonotype: The target antigen is unknown.

RNA transcripts yielded amplified TCR beta CDR3 regions. The first round was an RT-PCR with HTBI primers, and the second round was a multiplex PCR. MiXCR was run by TCRdb on the multiplex PCR reads, yielding one entry per CDR3 protein. The sample yields about 740,000 distinct CDR3 sequences, roughly 40% seen once. Study outcomes and limitations: The model predicted progression of ophthalmopathy with a sensitivity of roughly 69%, and its specificity was roughly 77%. Blood samples also showed most expanded thyroid clonotypes exceeding 0.001 frequency.

V gave up 5 bases and J gave up 1 base, with 12 bases separating them. This CDR3 spans 14 amino acids. The germline V gene has CDR1 LNHDA and CDR2 SQIVND (reference sequence). Each diagnosis was determined on the basis of clinical symptoms, serum thyroxine, TRAb, thyroid ultrasound and orbital computed tomography. The sequenced sample consisted of peripheral blood. This sequence was found in an adult man with Graves' ophthalmopathy. V and J are TRBV19 and TRBJ2-7; D gene ambiguous. CDR3 bases: TGTGCCAGTAGTCCTTGGACGGATTCCTACGAGCAGTACTTC. Amino acid sequence: CASSPWTDSYEQYF.